A selection of T cell receptor beta chains follows, all from one sample in a study of T cells in Graves' hyperthyroidism and ophthalmopathy. Using its own MiXCR run on the multiplex PCR reads, TCRdb lists one record per CDR3 protein. The top ten clones hold around two fifths of a sample with 500,000 to 650,000 distinct CDR3 sequences, 40% to 50% of them seen once. The sample consisted of peripheral blood or thyroid tissue (not recorded which). All receptors derive from an adult woman with Graves' disease, either hyperthyroidism or ophthalmopathy (not recorded which). Both conserved end residues are part of each CDR3. Fields, in order: CDR3 protein, CDR3 DNA, CDR3 length, clone size, J gene, D gene, V gene. A D gene is named only where the DNA matches it firmly. For some rows the clone size is stated as once, few or many, or as a class when expanded; others skip it.

CDR3: CASRPSGDGGETQYF
DNA: TGTGCCAGCAGACCCTCGGGAGATGGGGGAGAGACCCAGTACTTC
length: 15
size: many
J: TRBJ2-5
D: NA
V: TRBV5-4

CDR3: CASSFIGRGREDGYTF
DNA: TGTGCCAGCAGTTTTATTGGTAGGGGGCGCGAAGATGGCTACACCTTC
length: 16
size: NA
J: TRBJ1-2
D: TRBD1
V: TRBV12-3/TRBV12-4

CDR3: CASSLVAAGQGSSPLHF
DNA: TGTGCCAGCAGCTTAGTGGCGGCGGGACAGGGTAGTTCACCCCTCCACTTT
length: 17
size: few
J: TRBJ1-6
D: TRBD1
V: TRBV7-2

CDR3: CASSRDRGRYGGELFF
DNA: TGTGCCAGCAGCCGGGACAGGGGGCGGTATGGCGGGGAGCTGTTTTTT
length: 16
size: NA
J: TRBJ2-2
D: TRBD1
V: TRBV7-2

CDR3: CASSRGRINTEAFF
DNA: TGTGCCAGCAGCCGAGGACGGATCAACACTGAAGCTTTCTTT
length: 14
size: many
J: TRBJ1-1
D: NA
V: TRBV13

CDR3: CASSLDRTSGYTF
DNA: TGTGCCAGCAGCTTGGACAGGACTTCTGGCTACACCTTC
length: 13
size: few
J: TRBJ1-2
D: TRBD1
V: TRBV7-8

CDR3: CSLVHSREQYF
DNA: TGCAGCTTAGTCCACTCGCGCGAGCAGTACTTC
length: 11
size: NA
J: TRBJ2-7
D: NA
V: TRBV29-1

CDR3: CASSSLRADYGYTF
DNA: TGTGCCAGCAGCTCGCTAAGGGCCGACTATGGCTACACCTTC
length: 14
size: many
J: TRBJ1-2
D: NA
V: TRBV12-3/TRBV12-4

CDR3: CASRSTSVYGYTF
DNA: TGTGCCAGCAGATCAACATCGGTATATGGCTACACCTTC
length: 13
size: many
J: TRBJ1-2
D: NA
V: TRBV5-6

CDR3: CATSDYSEKLFF
DNA: TGTGCCACCAGTGACTACAGTGAAAAACTGTTTTTT
length: 12
size: NA
J: TRBJ1-4
D: NA
V: TRBV24-1

CDR3: CSVEPERETQYF
DNA: TGCAGCGTTGAGCCGGAGAGAGAGACCCAGTACTTC
length: 12
size: NA
J: TRBJ2-5
D: NA
V: TRBV29-1

CDR3: CASSTRSTGYEQYF
DNA: TGTGCCAGCAGCACACGATCGACAGGCTACGAGCAGTACTTC
length: 14
size: once
J: TRBJ2-7
D: NA
V: TRBV11-2

CDR3: CASSNHGRADEQYF
DNA: TGTGCCAGCAGCAACCACGGGAGGGCCGACGAGCAGTACTTC
length: 14
size: many
J: TRBJ2-7
D: TRBD2
V: TRBV11-1

CDR3: CASRGDRGNNYGYTF
DNA: TGTGCCAGCCGGGGAGACAGGGGGAACAACTATGGCTACACCTTC
length: 15
size: NA
J: TRBJ1-2
D: TRBD1
V: TRBV2

CDR3: CASSLGGWQGLSEAFF
DNA: TGTGCCAGCAGCTTAGGAGGTTGGCAGGGCCTTTCTGAAGCTTTCTTT
length: 16
size: NA
J: TRBJ1-1
D: NA
V: TRBV11-2

CDR3: CASNLAIHQPQHF
DNA: TGTGCCAGCAACTTAGCAATCCATCAGCCCCAGCATTTC
length: 13
size: NA
J: TRBJ1-5
D: NA
V: TRBV7-2

CDR3: CAISPDGPYSPLHF
DNA: TGTGCCATCTCCCCGGACGGTCCTTATTCACCCCTCCACTTT
length: 14
size: few
J: TRBJ1-6
D: NA
V: TRBV7-2

CDR3: CASSLGTGKNTGELFF
DNA: TGTGCCAGCAGTTTAGGGACAGGGAAGAACACCGGGGAGCTGTTTTTT
length: 16
size: NA
J: TRBJ2-2
D: TRBD1
V: TRBV12-3/TRBV12-4

CDR3: CASSLVGDGGGSSGANVLTF
DNA: TGTGCCAGCAGCTTAGTGGGGGATGGCGGGGGGTCCTCTGGGGCCAACGTCCTGACTTTC
length: 20
size: many
J: TRBJ2-6
D: TRBD2
V: TRBV7-2

CDR3: CASSPGTDGQPQHF
DNA: TGTGCCAGCAGCCCCGGGACAGATGGTCAGCCCCAGCATTTT
length: 14
size: few
J: TRBJ1-5
D: TRBD1
V: TRBV2

CDR3: CAASDNRFAIYF
DNA: TGTGCCGCCAGTGATAATAGGTTCGCCATATATTTT
length: 12
size: NA
J: TRBJ1-3
D: NA
V: TRBV10-3

CDR3: CASSEGRDRTYNSPLHF
DNA: TGTGCCAGCAGTGAAGGCCGGGACAGAACCTATAATTCACCCCTCCACTTT
length: 17
size: many
J: TRBJ1-6
D: TRBD1
V: TRBV6-1

CDR3: CAWSLAALNGYTF
DNA: TGTGCCTGGAGTCTCGCGGCGTTAAATGGCTACACCTTC
length: 13
size: NA
J: TRBJ1-2
D: NA
V: TRBV30

CDR3: CASSPLAGVRNTGELFF
DNA: TGTGCCAGCAGTCCTCTAGCGGGAGTCCGGAACACCGGGGAGCTGTTTTTT
length: 17
size: NA
J: TRBJ2-2
D: TRBD2
V: TRBV2

CDR3: CASSERTQETQYF
DNA: TGTGCCAGCAGTGAACGCACCCAAGAGACCCAGTACTTC
length: 13
size: NA
J: TRBJ2-5
D: NA
V: TRBV2

CDR3: CAISEAQGSYEQYF
DNA: TGTGCCATCAGTGAGGCACAGGGCTCCTACGAGCAGTACTTC
length: 14
size: NA
J: TRBJ2-7
D: NA
V: TRBV10-3

CDR3: CASSAGQGASNQPQHF
DNA: TGTGCCAGCAGCGCGGGACAGGGGGCGAGCAATCAGCCCCAGCATTTT
length: 16
size: NA
J: TRBJ1-5
D: TRBD1
V: TRBV9

CDR3: CASRIGTYEEKLFF
DNA: TGTGCCAGCAGGATCGGGACCTACGAGGAAAAACTGTTTTTT
length: 14
size: NA
J: TRBJ1-4
D: NA
V: TRBV5-5

CDR3: CASSLVMARGTGELFF
DNA: TGTGCCAGCAGCTTAGTGATGGCCAGGGGGACCGGGGAGCTGTTTTTT
length: 16
size: few
J: TRBJ2-2
D: TRBD1
V: TRBV7-2

CDR3: CASSLSSGRGYEQYF
DNA: TGTGCCAGCAGCCTTAGTAGCGGGAGAGGGTACGAGCAGTACTTC
length: 15
size: few
J: TRBJ2-7
D: TRBD2
V: TRBV7-9